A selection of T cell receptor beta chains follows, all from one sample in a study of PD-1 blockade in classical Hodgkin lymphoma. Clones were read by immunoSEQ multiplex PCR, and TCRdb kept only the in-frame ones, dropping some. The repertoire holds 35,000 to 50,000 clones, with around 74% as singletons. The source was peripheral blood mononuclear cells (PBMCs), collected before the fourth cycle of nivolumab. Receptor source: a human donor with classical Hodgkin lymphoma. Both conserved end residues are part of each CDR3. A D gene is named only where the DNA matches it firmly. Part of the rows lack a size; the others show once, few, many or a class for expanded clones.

CDR3 protein: CAWSGGQGGKLFF
CDR3 DNA: TGTGCCTGGAGTGGGGGACAGGGGGGAAAACTGTTTTTT
V gene: TRBV30
J gene: TRBJ1-4
D gene: TRBD1
clone size: NA

CDR3 protein: CASSEGGGTDLEAFF
CDR3 DNA: TGTGCCAGCAGTGAGGGGGGTGGGACAGACCTTGAAGCTTTCTTT
V gene: TRBV2
J gene: TRBJ1-1
D gene: TRBD1
clone size: NA

CDR3 protein: CASSPGQGEGDIQYF
CDR3 DNA: TGTGCCAGCAGCCCCGGACAGGGCGAGGGGGACATTCAGTACTTC
V gene: TRBV6-6
J gene: TRBJ2-4
D gene: TRBD1
clone size: few

CDR3 protein: CASSGLAVPNEQFF
CDR3 DNA: TGTGCCAGTAGCGGACTAGCGGTGCCCAATGAGCAGTTCTTC
V gene: TRBV19
J gene: TRBJ2-1
D gene: TRBD2
clone size: few

CDR3 protein: CASSGTDYGYTF
CDR3 DNA: TGTGCCAGTAGCGGGACGGACTATGGCTACACCTTC
V gene: TRBV19
J gene: TRBJ1-2
D gene: NA
clone size: NA

CDR3 protein: CASSRSRDYSYEQYF
CDR3 DNA: TGTGCCAGCAGCCGGTCCAGGGACTACTCCTACGAGCAGTACTTC
V gene: TRBV5-8
J gene: TRBJ2-7
D gene: TRBD2
clone size: NA

CDR3 protein: CASSRAGGLGDEQFF
CDR3 DNA: TGTGCCAGCAGCCGAGCGGGGGGGCTGGGCGATGAGCAGTTCTTC
V gene: TRBV11-2
J gene: TRBJ2-1
D gene: TRBD2
clone size: NA

CDR3 protein: CASSLEVRTGAVGTQYF
CDR3 DNA: TGTGCCAGCAGCTTGGAAGTAAGGACTGGGGCCGTGGGGACCCAGTACTTC
V gene: TRBV5-6
J gene: TRBJ2-5
D gene: NA
clone size: NA

CDR3 protein: CASSPGSSTDTQYF
CDR3 DNA: TGTGCCAGCAGTCCAGGGTCGAGCACAGATACGCAGTATTTT
V gene: TRBV6-6
J gene: TRBJ2-3
D gene: NA
clone size: NA

CDR3 protein: CASRLGAQETQYF
CDR3 DNA: TGTGCCAGCCGGCTAGGGGCTCAAGAGACCCAGTACTTC
V gene: TRBV7-9
J gene: TRBJ2-5
D gene: NA
clone size: NA

CDR3 protein: CASSLASSGVYNEQFF
CDR3 DNA: TGTGCCAGCAGCTTGGCATCTAGCGGTGTGTACAATGAGCAGTTCTTC
V gene: TRBV5-4
J gene: TRBJ2-1
D gene: TRBD2
clone size: NA

CDR3 protein: CASSSDREGENSPLHF
CDR3 DNA: TGTGCCAGCAGCTCCGACAGGGAAGGAGAAAATTCACCCCTCCACTTT
V gene: TRBV5-4
J gene: TRBJ1-6
D gene: TRBD1
clone size: NA

CDR3 protein: CASSAQQGADTQYF
CDR3 DNA: TGCGCCAGCAGCGCGCAGCAGGGGGCAGATACGCAGTATTTT
V gene: TRBV5-1
J gene: TRBJ2-3
D gene: TRBD1
clone size: NA

CDR3 protein: CASSTNRDSNTEAFF
CDR3 DNA: TGTGCCAGCAGCACGAACCGGGACAGCAACACTGAAGCTTTCTTT
V gene: TRBV7-9
J gene: TRBJ1-1
D gene: TRBD1
clone size: few

CDR3 protein: CASSPGQYSTDTQYF
CDR3 DNA: TGTGCCAGCAGCCCCGGACAGTATAGCACAGATACGCAGTATTTT
V gene: TRBV7-3
J gene: TRBJ2-3
D gene: NA
clone size: NA

CDR3 protein: CASSIRQGTSSSYNEQFF
CDR3 DNA: TGTGCCAGTAGTATCCGACAGGGAACCTCGAGCTCCTACAATGAGCAGTTCTTC
V gene: TRBV19
J gene: TRBJ2-1
D gene: TRBD1
clone size: NA

CDR3 protein: CASSLTGGRTEAFF
CDR3 DNA: TGTGCCAGCAGTCTGACAGGGGGCAGAACTGAAGCTTTCTTT
V gene: TRBV28
J gene: TRBJ1-1
D gene: TRBD1
clone size: NA

CDR3 protein: CASTLGQNYNEQFF
CDR3 DNA: TGTGCCAGCACTTTGGGGCAAAATTACAATGAGCAGTTCTTC
V gene: TRBV6-1
J gene: TRBJ2-1
D gene: NA
clone size: NA

CDR3 protein: CATDGAGQGNTEAFF
CDR3 DNA: TGTGCCACCGATGGAGCGGGACAGGGCAACACTGAAGCTTTCTTT
V gene: TRBV10-3
J gene: TRBJ1-1
D gene: TRBD1
clone size: once

CDR3 protein: CASSMRGPYEQYF
CDR3 DNA: TGTGCCAGTAGTATGAGGGGACCCTACGAGCAGTACTTC
V gene: TRBV19
J gene: TRBJ2-7
D gene: NA
clone size: NA

CDR3 protein: CASSLTGENEKLFF
CDR3 DNA: TGCGCCAGCAGCTTGACAGGAGAGAATGAAAAACTGTTTTTT
V gene: TRBV5-1
J gene: TRBJ1-4
D gene: NA
clone size: NA

CDR3 protein: CASSPGTYGNQPQHF
CDR3 DNA: TGTGCCAGTAGTCCCGGGACCTACGGGAATCAGCCCCAGCATTTT
V gene: TRBV19
J gene: TRBJ1-5
D gene: NA
clone size: few

CDR3 protein: CASHTGVVAANEQFF
CDR3 DNA: TGTGCCAGCCACACAGGGGTGGTTGCAGCAAATGAGCAGTTCTTC
V gene: TRBV6-5
J gene: TRBJ2-1
D gene: TRBD1
clone size: once

CDR3 protein: CASSSGGPGGPPDTQYF
CDR3 DNA: TGTGCCAGCAGTTCAGGCGGACCCGGGGGCCCCCCAGATACGCAGTATTTT
V gene: TRBV27
J gene: TRBJ2-3
D gene: NA
clone size: NA

CDR3 protein: CASSQGPGQVESRF
CDR3 DNA: TGCGCCAGCAGCCAAGGGCCGGGACAGGTCGAGTCGCGTTTT
V gene: TRBV4-1
J gene: TRBJ2-3
D gene: TRBD1
clone size: NA

CDR3 protein: CASIPFLNQPQHF
CDR3 DNA: TGTGCCAGCATCCCCTTTCTTAATCAGCCCCAGCATTTT
V gene: TRBV2
J gene: TRBJ1-5
D gene: NA
clone size: NA